The rows below give T cell receptor beta chains drawn from one sample of a study of long-term antiretroviral therapy in people with HIV. This table comes from immunoSEQ multiplex PCR, and its TCRdb copy is limited to in-frame clones, with some not included. This sample yields 15,000 to 20,000 clones, of which 87% are seen a single time; over 4% belongs to the top ten. Sequenced material: unsorted PBMCs, taken 2.1 years after starting antiretroviral therapy. These receptors all stem from a man younger than 35 with HIV. Each CDR3 is given with its conserved first and last residue. D genes are given only for firm matches.

TRBV11-1	NA	TRBJ2-3	CASSFADTQYF	TGTGCCAGCAGCTTTGCGGATACGCAGTATTTT
TRBV5-1	NA	TRBJ1-1	CASSPGGGPGEAFF	TGCGCCAGCAGCCCCGGGGGGGGCCCCGGTGAAGCTTTCTTT
TRBV10-3	TRBD2	TRBJ2-1	CAIRGREEYNEQFF	TGTGCCATCAGGGGACGGGAGGAGTACAATGAGCAGTTCTTC
TRBV28	TRBD2	TRBJ2-5	CASSFRLAGGVGETQYF	TGTGCCAGCAGTTTCCGACTAGCGGGGGGGGTTGGAGAGACCCAGTACTTC
TRBV13	NA	TRBJ1-4	CASSFRPTGPEKLFF	TGTGCCAGCAGCTTCCGGCCTACAGGCCCCGAAAAACTGTTTTTT
TRBV6-1	NA	TRBJ1-1	CASSERPVNTEAFF	TGTGCCAGCAGTGAACGGCCGGTGAACACTGAAGCTTTCTTT
TRBV4-1	NA	TRBJ1-1	CASSSVVAGGNTEAFF	TGCGCCAGCAGCTCTGTTGTCGCGGGGGGCAACACTGAAGCTTTCTTT
TRBV6-6	TRBD1	TRBJ1-1	CASSYPEQGSTEAFF	TGTGCCAGCAGTTACCCAGAACAGGGGAGCACTGAAGCTTTCTTT
TRBV7-9	NA	TRBJ2-7	CASSPPHSYEQYF	TGTGCCAGCAGCCCTCCCCACTCCTACGAGCAGTACTTC
TRBV5-5	NA	TRBJ2-2	CASSGVFANTGELFF	TGTGCCAGCAGCGGAGTCTTCGCGAACACCGGGGAGCTGTTTTTT
TRBV5-1	NA	TRBJ2-5	CASSPQWGGPQETQYF	TGCGCCAGCAGCCCTCAATGGGGGGGGCCTCAAGAGACCCAGTACTTC